Listed below are T cell receptor beta chains from one sample, sequenced in a study of cytomegalovirus exposure and HLA in healthy donors. Clones were sequenced by immunoSEQ multiplex PCR, and TCRdb holds only the in-frame ones, with some missing. The top ten hold roughly 9.4% of the sample, which has approximately 150,000 clones, approximately 86% seen once. The sample taken for sequencing was PBMCs. The source of these receptors is a young man in good health and CMV-seropositive. The CDR3 runs from the conserved cysteine through the conserved F or W. A D gene is named only where the DNA matches it firmly. The size entry is marked missing in some rows and otherwise reads once, few, many or a size class.

>TRBJ1-5|-|TRBV19|-
TGTGCCAGTAGTATTGAGGACAACCCTTTCTATAGCAATCAGCCCCAGCATTTT
CASSIEDNPFYSNQPQHF
>TRBJ1-1|-|TRBV10-2|once
TGCGCCAGCAGTCAAACGGACACTCTTGAAGCTTTCTTT
CASSQTDTLEAFF
>TRBJ2-1|-|TRBV2|once
TGTGCCAGCAGTGCGACAATTTATAGGCAGTTCTTC
CASSATIYRQFF
>TRBJ2-7|TRBD2|TRBV6-5|-
TGTGCCAGCAGTCCAGCAGCGGGAGGGCCCTACGAGCAGTACTTC
CASSPAAGGPYEQYF
>TRBJ1-3|TRBD1|TRBV7-9|-
TGTGCCAGCAGCTCGGACAGGAAGGCTGGAAACACCATATATTTT
CASSSDRKAGNTIYF
>TRBJ2-3|TRBD1|TRBV18|-
TGTGCCAGCTCACCGCCTGGGACAGGGATTTGGGCAGATACGCAGTATTTT
CASSPPGTGIWADTQYF
>TRBJ1-5|-|TRBV27|-
TGTGCCAGCAGCGGGACATTTGATAGCAATCAGCCCCAGCATTTT
CASSGTFDSNQPQHF
>TRBJ2-7|TRBD1|TRBV30|-
TGTGCCTGGAGCCCGGGACAGGACCGAACCTACGAGCAGTACTTC
CAWSPGQDRTYEQYF
>TRBJ2-6|-|TRBV5-6|-
TGTGCCAGCAGCTTGGTTCGCTCTGGGGCCAACGTCCTGACTTTC
CASSLVRSGANVLTF
>TRBJ2-7|TRBD1|TRBV7-9|-
TGTGCCAGCAGCTTACCGGGACAGAACCCTCATAATACCTACGAGCAGTACTTC
CASSLPGQNPHNTYEQYF
>TRBJ1-1|-|TRBV4-1|-
TGCGCCAGCAGCCAAGGGTCAGGGATGTTAGGGAACACTGAAGCTTTCTTT
CASSQGSGMLGNTEAFF
>TRBJ2-1|TRBD2|TRBV18|few
TGTGCCAGCTCACCATCCTTCCGGGAGGGGCTCACGGATGAGCAGTTCTTC
CASSPSFREGLTDEQFF
>TRBJ2-3|-|TRBV27|-
TGTGCCAGCAGTTGGGCAGGTAACACAGATACGCAGTATTTT
CASSWAGNTDTQYF
>TRBJ1-3|TRBD1|TRBV6-1|-
TGTGCCAGCAGACTCACAGGGGAGTCTGGAAACACCATATATTTT
CASRLTGESGNTIYF
>TRBJ1-5|-|TRBV15|-
TGTGCCACCAGCGAGCCCGAGAGGGGCAATCAGCCCCAGCATTTT
CATSEPERGNQPQHF
>TRBJ1-5|TRBD1|TRBV7-8|-
TGTGCCAGCACCATAGGGGGCGACAGGAACTATCAGCCCCAGCATTTT
CASTIGGDRNYQPQHF
>TRBJ2-2|-|TRBV9|-
TGTGCCAGCAGCCCACTCGGCGGGGTTGATACCGGGGAGCTGTTTTTT
CASSPLGGVDTGELFF
>TRBJ1-2|-|TRBV11-3|few
TGTGCCAGCAGCTTAGCCGCGGGGCTGGGCTATGGCTACACCTTC
CASSLAAGLGYGYTF
>TRBJ2-4|TRBD2|TRBV2|-
TGTGCCAGCAGTGACAGGGAGGGGAGAAACATTCAGTACTTC
CASSDREGRNIQYF
>TRBJ2-7|TRBD2|TRBV12-5|-
TGTGCTAGTGGTTTGGTTCGGACGGGAGGGACCTACGAGCAGTACTTC
CASGLVRTGGTYEQYF
>TRBJ1-5|-|TRBV18|-
TGTGCCAGCTCACCAGAAATTTCAGGGGCGGGTCAGCCCCAGCATTTT
CASSPEISGAGQPQHF
>TRBJ2-2|TRBD1|TRBV5-1|-
TGCGCCAGCAGCGATACAGGGGCCGGGGAGCTGTTTTTT
CASSDTGAGELFF
>TRBJ2-3|TRBD2|TRBV7-8|-
TGTGCCAGCAGCTTAGCGGCTAGCGGGGGTGCAGATACGCAGTATTTT
CASSLAASGGADTQYF
>TRBJ2-2|TRBD1|TRBV7-9|-
TGTGCCAGCAGCGTGGGGACAGTAAGGAACACCGGGGAGCTGTTTTTT
CASSVGTVRNTGELFF
>TRBJ1-5|TRBD1|TRBV14|medium-sized
TGTGCCAGCAGCCCCAGGACAGGGTATCAGCCCCAGCATTTT
CASSPRTGYQPQHF
>TRBJ1-3|-|TRBV9|-
TGTGCCAGCAGCGTGAGCGGGACTTCAGGAAACACCATATATTTT
CASSVSGTSGNTIYF
>TRBJ1-2|TRBD1|TRBV18|-
TGTGCCAGCTCACCGGGACAGGGAAACTATGGCTACACCTTC
CASSPGQGNYGYTF
>TRBJ2-1|-|TRBV18|-
TGTGCCAGCTCTCGGACAGAGTACAATGAGCAGTTCTTC
CASSRTEYNEQFF
>TRBJ1-4|-|TRBV19|-
TGTGCCAGTAGTCCCCGGACGGAGGTTAATGAAAAACTGTTTTTT
CASSPRTEVNEKLFF
>TRBJ2-3|TRBD1|TRBV5-1|-
TGCGCCAGCAGTCTGGGACAGGGGGCGATAGATACGCAGTATTTT
CASSLGQGAIDTQYF
>TRBJ2-2|-|TRBV7-9|-
TGTGCCAGCAGCTTAGACCTACTCACCGGGGAGCTGTTTTTT
CASSLDLLTGELFF
>TRBJ2-7|TRBD2|TRBV4-1|-
TGCGCCAGCAGCCAAGATAGGGGACTGACTAGCGGGAGAACCGAGCAGTACTTC
CASSQDRGLTSGRTEQYF
>TRBJ2-1|-|TRBV7-9|-
TGTGCCAGCAGCCCACTACGACTAGTTCGTGAGCAGTTCTTC
CASSPLRLVREQFF
>TRBJ2-1|TRBD1|TRBV2|-
TGTGCCAGCGTTGGCTGGGACAGGGGGCAGTACACTGAGCAGTTCTTC
CASVGWDRGQYTEQFF
>TRBJ1-2|-|TRBV7-9|-
TGTGCCAGCAGCTTAGAAACGAGGGCTGGCTACACCTTC
CASSLETRAGYTF
>TRBJ2-2|-|TRBV6-5|once
TGTGCCAGCACCAAGGGGTTCGGGGAGCTGTTTTTT
CASTKGFGELFF
>TRBJ1-2|TRBD1|TRBV29-1|-
TGCAGCGCCGGACAGGGGGCGGGCGGCTACACCTTC
CSAGQGAGGYTF
>TRBJ1-3|-|TRBV9|-
TGTGCCAGCAGCGCGGACACTACCTCTGGAAACACCATATATTTT
CASSADTTSGNTIYF
>TRBJ2-7|TRBD2|TRBV7-9|-
TGTGCCAGCAGCGAAACTAGCGGGAGGCCCATGTGGTACTTC
CASSETSGRPMWYF
>TRBJ2-1|-|TRBV6-6|-
TGTGCCAGCAGCCTACAGGGTCCCTACAATGAGCAGTTCTTC
CASSLQGPYNEQFF
>TRBJ2-7|TRBD1|TRBV6-1|-
TGTGCCAGCACCCCAACCCGGGACAGAAGGCACGAGCAGTACTTC
CASTPTRDRRHEQYF